One sample yielded the 18 T cell receptor beta chains listed below, sequenced in a study of blood T cell repertoires in COVID-19. Generated by immunoSEQ multiplex PCR, the TCRdb table keeps only in-frame clones and is missing some. The sample contains roughly 160,000 clones, 74% of which appear only once. The sequenced sample consisted of peripheral blood. The receptors were sampled from a woman over 75 with acute or convalescent COVID-19.

V usage is TRBV9 and J usage is TRBJ2-1; D is ambiguous. Germline loops: CDR1 SGDLS, CDR2 YYNGEE. Trimming removed 4 bases at V and 8 bases at J, with 10 bases between. The CDR3 totals 12 residues. The CDR3 loop is CASSLQDYEQFF. For the CDR3, the DNA is TGTGCCAGCAGCCTCCAAGACTATGAGCAGTTCTTC.

The chain has TRBV30 and TRBJ1-2, with D hard to call. The V end was cut by 2 bases, the J end by 6 bases, with 7 bases between. Germline CDR1 is GTSNPN and CDR2 is SVGIG (reference sequence). The CDR3 runs to 11 residues. CDR3 DNA sequence: TGTGCCTGGAGTCCTGGCCATGGCTACACCTTC. It yields the protein CAWSPGHGYTF.

This chain joins TRBV5-1 and TRBJ2-3; perhaps TRBD2 as D (5 bases). The V and J ends lost 2 bases and 1 base respectively, with 17 bases between them. CDR3 length: 17 amino acids. From germline, CDR1 is SGHRS and CDR2 YFSETQ. The CDR3 spells CASSLSGTERGTDTQYF. CDR3 nucleotide sequence: TGCGCCAGCAGCTTAAGCGGCACCGAAAGGGGCACAGATACGCAGTATTTT.

The chain uses TRBV19 and TRBJ1-3; maybe TRBD1 (6 bases). Germline V CDR1 and CDR2: LNHDA, SQIVND (reference sequence). The V end lost 3 bases, the J end lost 0 bases, and 9 bases lay between the germline ends. This CDR3 spans 15 amino acids. In nucleotides, the CDR3 is TGTGCCAGTAGTATTGGGACAATCTCTGGAAACACCATATATTTT. It encodes CASSIGTISGNTIYF.

The chain links TRBV5-4 to TRBJ2-1; 8 nucleotides line up with TRBD1. The germline CDR1 and CDR2 sequences are SGHNT and YYREEE (reference sequence). This CDR3 has 14 residues. The ends lost 4 bases at V and 2 bases at J; junction bases unmatched: 2. CDR3 in DNA: TGTGCCAGCAGCCCGGACAGGGCCTACAATGAGCAGTTCTTC. Its protein is CASSPDRAYNEQFF.

This chain links TRBV6-6 with TRBJ2-4; 13 bases map to TRBD2. Germline values: CDR1 MNHNY, CDR2 SVGAGI (reference sequence). The junction had 9 bases not matched to a gene; V was cut back by 5 bases and J by 8 bases. CDR3 length: 16 residues. DNA for the CDR3: TGTGCCAGCAGTCGACGGACTAGCGGGAGTTGGTACATTCAGTACTTC. Its translation is CASSRRTSGSWYIQYF.

The chain carries TRBV5-1 and TRBJ1-3; TRBD1 agrees at 11 bases. From germline, CDR1 is SGHRS and CDR2 YFSETQ. V was clipped by 0 bases and J by 8 bases; unmatched bases: 4. The CDR3 has 15 amino acids. CDR3 coding DNA: TGCGCCAGCAGCTTGGGTGGACAGGGGGCAGACACCATATATTTT. It codes for CASSLGGQGADTIYF. The full variable domain, its missing parts supplied by reference TRBV5-1 and TRBJ1-3, is KAGVTQTPRYLIKTRGQQVTLSCSPISGHRSVSWYQQTPGQGLQFLFEYFSETQRNKGNFPGRFSGRQFSNSRSEMNVSTLELGDSALYLCASSLGGQGADTIYFGEGSWLTVV.

The V call is TRBV19, the J call TRBJ2-3; perhaps TRBD1 as D (6 bases). The CDR3 spans 13 residues. V gave up 4 bases and J gave up 10 bases, with 15 bases separating them. Germline assignment: CDR1 LNHDA and CDR2 SQIVND (reference sequence). The CDR3 loop is CASSNARDTPQYF. CDR3 in DNA: TGTGCCAGTAGTAACGCCCGGGACACCCCGCAGTATTTT.

The chain carries TRBV29-1 and TRBJ2-1; 7 positions agree with TRBD2. The CDR3 extends over 15 amino acids. V dropped 6 bases and J dropped 1; count of bases not matched to a gene: 9. Germline V gives CDR1 SQVTM, CDR2 ANQGSEA. CDR3 residues: CSVPYWTRSYNEQFF. CDR3 DNA sequence: TGCAGCGTCCCTTATTGGACTAGGTCCTACAATGAGCAGTTCTTC.

This clone was picked up a small number of times. This rearrangement joins TRBV5-1 to TRBJ1-1; TRBD1 matches 7 bases. Unmatched junction bases numbered 8, after V lost 1 base and J lost 5 bases. Germline V gene sequence: CDR1 SGHRS, CDR2 YFSETQ. This CDR3 is built from 15 residues. The chain's CDR3 is CASSLPKTGETEAFF. CDR3 bases: TGCGCCAGCAGCTTGCCCAAAACAGGGGAAACTGAAGCTTTCTTT.

In this sample, this clone turned up a few times. This sequence joins TRBV28 and TRBJ1-2; no clear D gene. This CDR3 has 12 residues. The germline gives CDR1 MDHEN, CDR2 SYDVKM. V lost 5 bases and J 1 base, leaving 5 bases between the germline ends. CDR3 loop: CASSPSNYGYTF. The CDR3 bases are TGTGCCAGCAGTCCCAGTAACTATGGCTACACCTTC.

The rearrangement joins TRBV3-1 (or the pseudogene TRBV3-2) to TRBJ2-7; tentative D call: TRBD1 (6 bases). V was pared by 4 bases and J by 1 base, with 11 bases between. Per germline, CDR1 LGHDT and CDR2 YNNKEL (reference sequence). The CDR3 runs 14 residues. The CDR3 loop reads CASSPTTGSYEQYF. CDR3 nucleotides: TGTGCCAGCAGCCCGACAACAGGGTCCTACGAGCAGTACTTC.

Worth noting for this clone: Within the sample, other DNA sequences also encode this same CDR3. This sequence joins TRBV28 and TRBJ2-5, with 10 bases lining up with TRBD2. The ends lost 6 bases at V and 2 bases at J; junction bases unmatched: 6. CDR1 MDHEN and CDR2 SYDVKM come from the germline V gene. This CDR3 region has 15 residues. CDR3 protein: CASRPGLAVQETQYF. The CDR3, as DNA: TGTGCCAGCAGACCTGGACTAGCGGTACAAGAGACCCAGTACTTC.

The gene calls are TRBV30 and TRBJ1-6, with TRBD1 identical over 10 bases. The CDR3 spans 14 residues. Per the germline V gene, CDR1 is GTSNPN and CDR2 is SVGIG (reference sequence). V was pared by 5 bases and J by 7 bases, with 5 bases of the junction left unmatched. CDR3 sequence reads: CAWRQGAENSPLHF. For the CDR3, the DNA is TGTGCCTGGCGACAGGGGGCGGAGAATTCACCCCTCCACTTT.

The V call is TRBV14, the J call TRBJ1-1; D is unclear. The V gene lost 0 bases and the J gene lost 4 bases, with 6 bases spanning the gap. This CDR3 contains 13 residues. Germline V gene lookup returns CDR1 SGHDN and CDR2 FVKESK. The CDR3 nucleotides are TGTGCCAGCAGCCAAGAGGGAGGCACTGAAGCTTTCTTT. Translated, it gives CASSQEGGTEAFF. The variable domain in full, with the rest retrieved from reference TRBV14 and TRBJ1-1, is EAGVTQFPSHSVIEKGQTVTLRCDPISGHDNLYWYRRVMGKEIKFLLHFVKESKQDESGMPNNRFLAERTGGTYSTLKVQPAELEDSGVYFCASSQEGGTEAFFGQGTRLTVV.

This chain joins TRBV29-1 and TRBJ2-7, with D unclear. Germline V gene sequence: CDR1 SQVTM, CDR2 ANQGSEA. The CDR3 is made up of 14 amino acids. Trimming removed 2 bases at V and 6 bases at J, with 17 bases between. The CDR3 nucleotides read TGCAGCGTTGAATTGGGTCCCACCCCAGGCGAGCAGTACTTC. It is translated as CSVELGPTPGEQYF.

The chain has TRBV10-3 and TRBJ1-6; maybe TRBD1 (5 bases). The V and J ends lost 0 bases and 10 bases respectively, with 13 bases between them. There are 15 residues in the CDR3. Germline V CDR1 and CDR2: ENHRY, SYGVKD. CDR3 nucleotides: TGTGCCATCAGTGAGTCCTACCCAGGGAACTCACCCCTCCACTTT. This codes for CAISESYPGNSPLHF.

V gene TRBV30 combines with J gene TRBJ2-1; D is perhaps TRBD1 (6 bases). The CDR3 covers 13 residues. The V and J ends lost 2 bases and 10 bases respectively, with 15 bases between them. Germline V lookup: CDR1 GTSNPN, CDR2 SVGIG (reference sequence). This chain's CDR3 is CAWSFRTQGEQFF. The CDR3 DNA reads TGTGCCTGGAGTTTCCGCACCCAGGGGGAGCAGTTCTTC.